A single sample is the source of the 26 T cell receptor beta chains below, sequenced in a study of blood T cell repertoires in COVID-19. The repertoire was sequenced with immunoSEQ multiplex PCR; TCRdb's copy has only in-frame clones and lacks some. The data hold some 180,000 clones, with less than 85% observed a single time. The specimen sequenced was PBMCs or T cells enriched from blood (not recorded which). The receptors stem from a woman aged 55-69 years with acute COVID-19.

This clone was observed once. The chain has TRBV18 and TRBJ2-7; 8 positions match TRBD1. Per germline, CDR1 KGHSH and CDR2 LQKENI. The CDR3 is made up of 15 amino acids. V shed 3 bases and J 4 bases; nucleotides not matched to a gene: 8. The CDR3 sequence: CASSPPGRGQYEQYF. CDR3 in DNA: TGTGCCAGCTCACCTCCGGGCAGGGGGCAATACGAGCAGTACTTC.

This clone has a handful of counts. The V call is TRBV12-3 or TRBV12-4, the J call TRBJ2-7; the match to TRBD1 covers 7 bases. This CDR3 has 13 residues. V gave up 1 base and J gave up 3 bases; unmatched junction bases: 0. CDR3 nucleotides: TGTGCCAGCAGTTTAGGACAGGGCTACGAGCAGTACGTC. Encoded protein: CASSLGQGYEQYV.

The rearrangement joins TRBV5-4 to TRBJ1-1, with D maybe TRBD1 (6 bases). V lost 5 bases and J 4 bases, leaving 15 bases between the germline ends. CDR1 is SGHNT and CDR2 is YYREEE in the germline V gene (reference sequence). This CDR3 is 14 amino acids long. The CDR3 reads CASSSAGVGTEAFF. For the CDR3, the DNA is TGTGCCAGCAGTTCAGCAGGGGTGGGCACTGAAGCTTTCTTT.

This clone was seen once. The rearrangement uses TRBV7-9 and TRBJ1-4; D may be TRBD1 (5 bases). V shed 11 bases and J shed 2 bases, with 12 bases lying between them. The CDR3 is 13 amino acids. Germline V gene data show CDR1 as SEHNR and CDR2 as FQNEAQ (reference sequence). CDR3: CASRGGTNEKLFF. The DNA for the CDR3 is TGTGCCTCTCGGGGGGGGACTAATGAAAAACTGTTTTTT. The full variable domain, with the rest looked up from reference TRBV7-9 and TRBJ1-4, is DTGVSQNPRHKITKRGQNVTFRCDPISEHNRLYWYRQTLGQGPEFLTYFQNEAQLEKSRLLSDRFSAERPKGSFSTLEIQRTEQGDSAMYLCASRGGTNEKLFFGSGTQLSVL.

In its sample, this clone was seen a few times. This sequence joins TRBV9 and TRBJ2-3, with 8 bases fitting TRBD2. Unmatched junction bases numbered 7, after V lost 6 bases and J lost 1 base. The CDR3 loop spans 15 amino acids. Looked up from germline, CDR1 is SGDLS and CDR2 is YYNGEE. The CDR3 region has the DNA TGTGCCAGCACCACTAGCGGACTCGGCACAGATACGCAGTATTTT. Translation: CASTTSGLGTDTQYF.

This clone has only a few counts. This sequence joins TRBV4-2 and TRBJ2-7, with TRBD2 matching over 7 bases. Germline assignment: CDR1 LGHNA and CDR2 YNFKEQ. This CDR3 comprises 15 residues. After removal of 1 base from V and 2 bases from J, the junction contained 5 bases not matched to a gene. The CDR3 protein is CASSQASGPTYEQYF. The CDR3 region has the DNA TGTGCCAGCAGCCAAGCTAGCGGTCCCACCTACGAGCAGTACTTC.

The CDR3 DNA reads TGCGCCAGCAGCCTATCGACAGGGATTATAAGTGAAGCTTTCTTT. It codes for CASSLSTGIISEAFF. The V gene is TRBV4-1, the J gene TRBJ1-1; 7 positions agree with TRBD1. This CDR3 region has 15 residues. The V gene end was trimmed by 4 bases and the J gene end by 7 bases; junction bases not matched to a gene: 12. Germline CDR1 and CDR2: MGHRA and YSYEKL.

This chain uses TRBV2 with TRBJ2-7; the D gene is possibly TRBD1 (6 bases). This CDR3 region has 13 residues. Germline assignment: CDR1 SNHLY and CDR2 FYNNEI. V was pared by 10 bases and J by 6 bases, with 19 bases between. CDR3 nucleotides: TGTGCCACCGAACAGGGAACGATCGGCGAGCAGTACTTC. Translating it yields CATEQGTIGEQYF.

This chain uses TRBV5-1 with TRBJ2-5; TRBD1 might be the D (6 bases). The V end lost 5 bases, the J end lost 1 base, and 15 bases lay between the germline ends. CDR1 is SGHRS and CDR2 is YFSETQ in the germline V gene. The CDR3 has 15 residues. The CDR3 nucleotides are TGCGCCAGCAGTTCTCAACAGGGAGCCCAAGAGACCCAGTACTTC. This translates into CASSSQQGAQETQYF.

This clone was counted a single time. The rearrangement joins TRBV29-1 to TRBJ1-2; 8 positions match TRBD1. V gave up 4 bases and J gave up 6 bases; unmatched junction bases: 7. The CDR3 consists of 13 residues. CDR1 is SQVTM, CDR2 ANQGSEA, per germline. The CDR3 DNA sequence: TGCAGCGTTGGTTCAGGGGGCCCCGATGGCTACACCTTC. Translating it yields CSVGSGGPDGYTF.

This clone has a handful of counts. V and J are TRBV10-2 and TRBJ2-3, with 8 positions matching TRBD2. This CDR3 has 19 residues. Trimming at V came to 5 bases and at J to 3 bases, leaving 19 bases not matched to a gene. The germline gives CDR1 WSHSY, CDR2 SAAADI. CDR3: CASSLDGPWGREETDTQYF. The DNA for the CDR3 is TGCGCCAGCAGTCTCGATGGGCCCTGGGGGCGGGAGGAGACAGATACGCAGTATTTT.

The rearrangement uses TRBV6-5 and TRBJ2-1; D gene ambiguous. V was trimmed by 6 bases and J by 1 base, leaving 10 bases between them. The CDR3 totals 14 residues. Germline CDR1 MNHEY, CDR2 SVGAGI. CDR3 residues: CASSFLVSYNEQFF. Here the CDR3 DNA reads TGTGCCAGCAGCTTCCTAGTTTCCTACAATGAGCAGTTCTTC.

CDR3 nucleotides: TGCAGCGTAATTAGCGGGAGTACAGATACGCAGTATTTT. It yields the protein CSVISGSTDTQYF. The chain carries TRBV29-1 and TRBJ2-3; 9 nucleotides align to TRBD2. The CDR3 spans 13 residues. The V segment lost 6 bases and the J segment 3 bases; nucleotides outside the gene matches: 4. The germline gives CDR1 SQVTM, CDR2 ANQGSEA.

The chain carries TRBV2 and TRBJ1-4; 8 bases match TRBD1. J lost 7 bases, V lost 4 bases, and 8 bases had no gene match. CDR3 length equals 15 residues. The germline V gene has CDR1 SNHLY and CDR2 FYNNEI. The CDR3 region is CASSVGQGRSEKLFF. The CDR3 region has the DNA TGTGCCAGCAGTGTAGGACAGGGTCGCAGTGAAAAACTGTTTTTT.

This chain joins TRBV15 and TRBJ1-6; D gene unclear. CDR3 length: 15 residues. Germline assignment: CDR1 LNHNV and CDR2 YYDKDF (reference sequence). The V and J ends lost 0 bases and 7 bases respectively, with 10 bases between them. The DNA of the CDR3 is TGTGCCACCAGCAGAGACCAGCGGGTCAATTCACCCCTCCACTTT. Its protein is CATSRDQRVNSPLHF.

J is TRBJ1-2 and V is TRBV5-1; D might be TRBD1 (6 bases). The germline V gene encodes CDR1 SGHRS and CDR2 YFSETQ. The CDR3 contains 14 residues. V was cut by 2 bases and J by 4 bases, with 12 bases left in between. The CDR3 here is CASSFQDSFYGYTF. The CDR3 nucleotides are TGCGCCAGCAGCTTCCAGGACAGCTTCTATGGCTACACCTTC. The full variable domain, with the rest looked up from reference TRBV5-1 and TRBJ1-2, is KAGVTQTPRYLIKTRGQQVTLSCSPISGHRSVSWYQQTPGQGLQFLFEYFSETQRNKGNFPGRFSGRQFSNSRSEMNVSTLELGDSALYLCASSFQDSFYGYTFGSGTRLTVV.

The chain links TRBV19 to TRBJ2-3; 9 bases line up with TRBD2. V lost 7 bases and J lost 9; bases outside the gene matches: 11. Germline CDR1 LNHDA, CDR2 SQIVND (reference sequence). This CDR3 has 14 amino acids. The CDR3 DNA is TGTGCCAGTAACTTTCGGCGGGGGGGCGCGACGCAGTATTTT. Its translation is CASNFRRGGATQYF.

The chain uses TRBV12-3 or TRBV12-4 and TRBJ2-1; possibly TRBD2 for D (6 bases). This CDR3 contains 13 residues. Trimming took 3 bases from V and 9 from J, leaving 12 bases between them. The CDR3 loop reads CASSFLAQGEQFF. As DNA, the CDR3 is TGTGCCAGCAGTTTTCTAGCGCAGGGTGAGCAGTTCTTC.

This clone was detected only once. This sequence joins TRBV3-1 (or the pseudogene TRBV3-2) and TRBJ2-7, with 7 positions matching TRBD2. V trimming: 6 bases; J trimming: 6 bases; junction bases outside the gene matches: 11. Germline V gene data show CDR1 as LGHDT and CDR2 as YNNKEL (reference sequence). This CDR3 region has 14 residues. CDR3 in DNA: TGTGCCAGCAGTCACAGGCTAGCGGAGGCCGAGCAGTACTTC. This sequence encodes CASSHRLAEAEQYF.

The rearrangement uses TRBV7-2 and TRBJ1-5; D is possibly TRBD1 (6 bases). Germline-derived CDR1 and CDR2 are SGHTA and FQGNSA. This CDR3 is built from 13 residues. V lost 1 base and J 8 bases, leaving 9 bases between the germline ends. CDR3 region: CASSLDRDKPQHF. The DNA for the CDR3 is TGTGCCAGCAGCTTAGACAGGGACAAGCCCCAGCATTTT.

The chain has TRBV4-2 and TRBJ2-1; 7 bases fit TRBD2. Trimming removed 0 bases from V and 4 bases from J; junction bases left unmatched: 9. From germline, CDR1 is LGHNA and CDR2 YNFKEQ. This CDR3 is built from 17 residues. The CDR3 DNA reads TGTGCCAGCAGCCAAGAAAGGGTGAGCGGGATTTACAATGAGCAGTTCTTC. It yields the protein CASSQERVSGIYNEQFF.

This sequence joins TRBV11-3 and TRBJ2-1; D gene ambiguous. Looked up from germline, CDR1 is SGHNT and CDR2 is YENEEA. The CDR3 is 12 residues long. V was trimmed by 5 bases and J by 6 bases, leaving 8 bases between them. The CDR3 coding sequence is TGTGCCAGCAGCCATGGCTCCAATGAGCAGTTCTTC. Its protein product is CASSHGSNEQFF.

The chain is built from TRBV3-1 (or the pseudogene TRBV3-2) and TRBJ1-5; perhaps TRBD1 as D (5 bases). V lost 5 bases, J lost 9 bases, and 11 bases lay in between. The CDR3 spans 12 residues. The germline V gene encodes CDR1 LGHDT and CDR2 YNNKEL (reference sequence). The CDR3 spells CASSTDQGPQHF. CDR3 nucleotides: TGTGCCAGCAGCACCGACCAGGGGCCCCAGCATTTT.

The chain carries TRBV13 and TRBJ2-1; the match to TRBD2 covers 7 bases. There are 16 residues in the CDR3. J was trimmed by 6 bases and V by 5 bases; bases with no gene match: 13. Per the germline V gene, CDR1 is PRHDT and CDR2 is FYEKMQ (reference sequence). The DNA for the CDR3 is TGTGCCAGCAGCCTCCTGTGGGCTAGCGGCGTCAATGAGCAGTTCTTC. As protein: CASSLLWASGVNEQFF.

The V gene is TRBV7-9, the J gene TRBJ2-1; 10 nucleotides line up with TRBD2. The CDR3 runs to 17 residues. V gave up 5 bases and J gave up 7 bases; unmatched junction bases: 14. From germline, CDR1 is SEHNR and CDR2 FQNEAQ (reference sequence). Here the CDR3 reads CASSPTLGGLATNEQFF. The DNA for the CDR3 is TGTGCCAGCAGCCCTACGCTAGGGGGACTAGCGACGAATGAGCAGTTCTTC.

The chain uses TRBV18 and TRBJ1-2, with no clear D. Germline CDR1 KGHSH, CDR2 LQKENI. The CDR3 runs 14 residues. Trimming cost V 6 bases and J 11 bases, with 22 bases left between them. The CDR3 DNA reads as TGTGCCAGCTCGCCCACCGGGAGAACCAACCCATACACCTTC. Its translation: CASSPTGRTNPYTF.